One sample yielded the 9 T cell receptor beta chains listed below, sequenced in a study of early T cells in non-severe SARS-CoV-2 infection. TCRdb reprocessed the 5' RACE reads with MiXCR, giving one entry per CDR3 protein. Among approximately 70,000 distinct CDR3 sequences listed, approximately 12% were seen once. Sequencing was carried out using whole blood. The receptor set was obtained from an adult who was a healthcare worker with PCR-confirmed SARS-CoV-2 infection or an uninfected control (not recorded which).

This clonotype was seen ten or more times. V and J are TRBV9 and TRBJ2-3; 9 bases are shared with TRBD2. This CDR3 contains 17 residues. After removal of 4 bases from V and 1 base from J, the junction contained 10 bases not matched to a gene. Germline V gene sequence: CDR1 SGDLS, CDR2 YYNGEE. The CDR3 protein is CASSSPIAGAGTDTQYF. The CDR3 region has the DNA TGTGCCAGCAGCTCCCCGATAGCGGGGGCGGGCACAGATACGCAGTATTTT.

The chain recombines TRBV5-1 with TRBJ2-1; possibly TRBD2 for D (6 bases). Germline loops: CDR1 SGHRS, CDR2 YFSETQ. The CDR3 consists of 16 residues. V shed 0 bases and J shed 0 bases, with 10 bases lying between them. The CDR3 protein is CASSLVSGSSYNEQFF. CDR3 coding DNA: TGCGCCAGCAGCTTGGTTTCCGGGAGCTCCTACAATGAGCAGTTCTTC. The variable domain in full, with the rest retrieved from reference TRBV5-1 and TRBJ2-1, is KAGVTQTPRYLIKTRGQQVTLSCSPISGHRSVSWYQQTPGQGLQFLFEYFSETQRNKGNFPGRFSGRQFSNSRSEMNVSTLELGDSALYLCASSLVSGSSYNEQFFGPGTRLTVL.

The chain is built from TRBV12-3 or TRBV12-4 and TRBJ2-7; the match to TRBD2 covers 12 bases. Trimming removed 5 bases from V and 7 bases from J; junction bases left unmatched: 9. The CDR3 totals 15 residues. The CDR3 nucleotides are TGTGCCAGCAGTCGGACTAGCGGGGTTCCTAGAGAGCAGTACTTC. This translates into CASSRTSGVPREQYF.

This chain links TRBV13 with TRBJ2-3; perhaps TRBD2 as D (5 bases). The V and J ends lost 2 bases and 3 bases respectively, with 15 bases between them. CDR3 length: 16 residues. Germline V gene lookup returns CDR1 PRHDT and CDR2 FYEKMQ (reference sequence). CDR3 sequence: CASSLTLGWRTDTQYF. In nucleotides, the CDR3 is TGTGCCAGCAGCTTAACGCTAGGGTGGAGGACAGATACGCAGTATTTT.

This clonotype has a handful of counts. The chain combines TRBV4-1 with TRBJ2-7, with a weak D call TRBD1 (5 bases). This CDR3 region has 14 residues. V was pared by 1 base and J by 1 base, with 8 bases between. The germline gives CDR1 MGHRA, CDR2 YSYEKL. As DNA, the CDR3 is TGCGCCAGCAGCCAAGTAGGGGCTTCCTACGAGCAGTACTTC. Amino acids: CASSQVGASYEQYF.

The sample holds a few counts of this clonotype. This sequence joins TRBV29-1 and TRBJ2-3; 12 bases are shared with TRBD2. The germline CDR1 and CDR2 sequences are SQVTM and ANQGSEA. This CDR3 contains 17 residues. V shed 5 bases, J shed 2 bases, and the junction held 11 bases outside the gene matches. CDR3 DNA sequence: TGCAGCGTTCCAAAGACTAGCGGGAGCCTCCCCACAGATACGCAGTATTTT. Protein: CSVPKTSGSLPTDTQYF.

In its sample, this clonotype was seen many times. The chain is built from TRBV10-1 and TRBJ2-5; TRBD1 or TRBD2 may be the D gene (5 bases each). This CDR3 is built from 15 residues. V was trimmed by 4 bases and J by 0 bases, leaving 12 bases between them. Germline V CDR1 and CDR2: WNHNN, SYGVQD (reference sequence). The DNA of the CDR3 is TGCGCCAGCAGTGTGGGGGACCGAAACCAAGAGACCCAGTACTTC. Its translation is CASSVGDRNQETQYF.

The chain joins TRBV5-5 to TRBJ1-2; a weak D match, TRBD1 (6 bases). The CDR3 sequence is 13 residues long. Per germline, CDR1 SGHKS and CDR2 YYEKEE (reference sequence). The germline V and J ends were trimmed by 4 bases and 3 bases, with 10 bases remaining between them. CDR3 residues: CASSVQGDYGYTF. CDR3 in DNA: TGTGCCAGCAGCGTACAGGGTGACTATGGCTACACCTTC. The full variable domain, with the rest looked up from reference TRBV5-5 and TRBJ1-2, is DAGVTQSPTHLIKTRGQQVTLRCSPISGHKSVSWYQQVLGQGPQFIFQYYEKEERGRGNFPDRFSARQFPNYSSELNVNALLLGDSALYLCASSVQGDYGYTFGSGTRLTVV.

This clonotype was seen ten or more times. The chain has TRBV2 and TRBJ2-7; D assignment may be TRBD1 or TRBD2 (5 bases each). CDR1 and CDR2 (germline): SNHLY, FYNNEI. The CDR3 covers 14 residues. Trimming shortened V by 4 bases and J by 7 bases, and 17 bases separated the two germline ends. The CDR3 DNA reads TGTGCCAGCAGTGTAAGACTGGGGGACGGGGAGCAGTACTTC. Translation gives CASSVRLGDGEQYF.